The source of this T cell receptor beta chain is a study of response to subunit inactivated influenza vaccine. Study results and caveats: New T cells are recruited in small numbers by each seasonal influenza vaccination, according to the authors' suggestion.

MiXCR, run by TCRdb on the RT-PCR reads, gives a single entry per CDR3 protein. This table holds approximately 500,000 distinct CDR3 sequences, under 15% found once. Worth noting for this clonotype: The antigen remains undetermined.

Trimming removed 7 bases at V and 8 bases at J, with 15 bases between. This CDR3 contains 13 residues. CDR1 SGHAT and CDR2 FQDESV come from the germline V gene (reference sequence). The chain combines TRBV11-1 with TRBJ2-1; either TRBD1 or TRBD2 may supply D (5 bases each). The receptor comes from a middle-aged man who received an inactivated influenza vaccine. This specimen consisted of PBMCs from blood, obtained more than 35 days after vaccination. For the CDR3, the DNA is TGTGCCAGCAACCCAGCGGTAGGGGATGAGCAGTTCTTC. The encoded protein is CASNPAVGDEQFF.